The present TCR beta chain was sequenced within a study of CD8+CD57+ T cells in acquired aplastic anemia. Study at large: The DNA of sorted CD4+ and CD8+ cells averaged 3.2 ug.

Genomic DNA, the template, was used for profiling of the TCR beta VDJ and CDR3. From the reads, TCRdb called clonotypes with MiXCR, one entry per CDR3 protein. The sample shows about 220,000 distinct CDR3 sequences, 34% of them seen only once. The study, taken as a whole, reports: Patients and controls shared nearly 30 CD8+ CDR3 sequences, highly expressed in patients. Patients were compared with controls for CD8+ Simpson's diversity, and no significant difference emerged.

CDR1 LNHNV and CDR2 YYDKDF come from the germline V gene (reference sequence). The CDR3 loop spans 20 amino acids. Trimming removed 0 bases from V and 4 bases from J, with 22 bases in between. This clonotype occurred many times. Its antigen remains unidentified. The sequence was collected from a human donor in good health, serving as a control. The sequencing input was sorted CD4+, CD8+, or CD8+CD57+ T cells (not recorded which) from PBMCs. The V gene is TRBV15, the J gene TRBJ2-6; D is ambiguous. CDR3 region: CATSRELGLEEYLGANVLTF. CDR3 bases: TGTGCCACCAGCAGAGAGCTTGGGCTCGAGGAGTACTTGGGGGCCAACGTCCTGACTTTC.